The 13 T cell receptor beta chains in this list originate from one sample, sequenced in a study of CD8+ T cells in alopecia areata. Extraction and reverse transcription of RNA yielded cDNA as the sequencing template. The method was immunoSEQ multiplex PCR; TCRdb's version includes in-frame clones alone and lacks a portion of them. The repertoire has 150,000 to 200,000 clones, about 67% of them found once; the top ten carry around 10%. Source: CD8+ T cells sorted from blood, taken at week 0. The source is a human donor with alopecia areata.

In nucleotides, the CDR3 is TGTGCCTGGGACGGCCAAGAGACCCAGTACTTC. It yields the protein CAWDGQETQYF. The rearrangement joins TRBV30 to TRBJ2-5; D gene uncertain. The CDR3 spans 11 residues. The germline gives CDR1 GTSNPN, CDR2 SVGIG (reference sequence). V lost 5 bases and J 1 base, leaving 5 bases between the germline ends.

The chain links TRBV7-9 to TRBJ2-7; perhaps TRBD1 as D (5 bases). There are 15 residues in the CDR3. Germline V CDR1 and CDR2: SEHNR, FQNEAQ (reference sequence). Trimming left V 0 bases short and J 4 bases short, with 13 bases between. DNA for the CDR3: TGTGCCAGCAGCTTAGCGGATGCAGGGCTGTACGAGCAGTACTTC. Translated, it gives CASSLADAGLYEQYF.

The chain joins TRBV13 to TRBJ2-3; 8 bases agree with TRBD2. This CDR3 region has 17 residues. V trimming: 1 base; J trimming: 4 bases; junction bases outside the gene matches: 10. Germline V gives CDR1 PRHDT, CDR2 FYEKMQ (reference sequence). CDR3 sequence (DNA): TGTGCCAGCAGCTTAGAGGCGCGAGCGGGGGTATCAGATACGCAGTATTTT. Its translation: CASSLEARAGVSDTQYF.

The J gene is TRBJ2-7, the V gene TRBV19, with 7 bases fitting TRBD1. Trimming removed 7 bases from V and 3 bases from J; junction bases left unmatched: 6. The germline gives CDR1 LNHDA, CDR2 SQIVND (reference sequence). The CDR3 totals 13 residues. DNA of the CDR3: TGTGCCAGTAAGAAGACAGGGAGCTACGAGCAGTACTTC. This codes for CASKKTGSYEQYF.

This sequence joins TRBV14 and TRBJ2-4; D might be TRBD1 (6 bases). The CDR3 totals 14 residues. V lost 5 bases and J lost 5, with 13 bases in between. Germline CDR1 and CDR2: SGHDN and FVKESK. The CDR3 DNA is TGTGCCAGCAGCGCGACAGGCACCCAAAACATTCAGTACTTC. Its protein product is CASSATGTQNIQYF.

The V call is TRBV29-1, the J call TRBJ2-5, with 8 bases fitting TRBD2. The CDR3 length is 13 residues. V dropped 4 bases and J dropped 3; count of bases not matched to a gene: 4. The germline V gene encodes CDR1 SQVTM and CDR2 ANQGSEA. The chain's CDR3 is CSVAGGREETQYF. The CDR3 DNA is TGCAGCGTTGCGGGGGGGCGTGAAGAGACCCAGTACTTC.

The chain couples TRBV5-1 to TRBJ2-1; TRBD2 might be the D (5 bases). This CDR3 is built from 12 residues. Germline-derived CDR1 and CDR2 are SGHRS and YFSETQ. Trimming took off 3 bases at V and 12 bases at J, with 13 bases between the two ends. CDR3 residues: CASSYGNMGQFF. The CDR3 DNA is TGCGCCAGCAGCTACGGGAACATGGGGCAGTTCTTC.

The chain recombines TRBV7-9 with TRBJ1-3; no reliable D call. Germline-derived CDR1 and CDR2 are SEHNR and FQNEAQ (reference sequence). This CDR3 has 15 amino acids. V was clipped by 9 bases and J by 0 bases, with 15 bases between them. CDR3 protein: CARWSQTFSGNTIYF. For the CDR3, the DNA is TGTGCCAGATGGTCGCAGACCTTCTCTGGAAACACCATATATTTT.

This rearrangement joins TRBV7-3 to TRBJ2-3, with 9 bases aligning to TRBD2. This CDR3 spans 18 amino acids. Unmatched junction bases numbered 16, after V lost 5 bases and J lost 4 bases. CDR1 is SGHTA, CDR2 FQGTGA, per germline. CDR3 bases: TGTGCCAGCAGCCCCTTTGGAGGGACTAGCCGGGGGGCAGATACGCAGTATTTT. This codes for CASSPFGGTSRGADTQYF.

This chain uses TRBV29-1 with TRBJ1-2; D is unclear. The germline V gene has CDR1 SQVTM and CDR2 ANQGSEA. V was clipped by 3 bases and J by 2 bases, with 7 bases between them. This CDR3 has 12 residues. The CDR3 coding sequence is TGCAGCGTTGAGGCAGGCAACTATGGCTACACCTTC. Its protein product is CSVEAGNYGYTF.

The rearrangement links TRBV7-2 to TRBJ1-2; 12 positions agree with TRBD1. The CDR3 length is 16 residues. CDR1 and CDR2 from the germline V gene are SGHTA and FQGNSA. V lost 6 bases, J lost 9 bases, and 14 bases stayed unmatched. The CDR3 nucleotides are TGTGCCAGCAGGCAAATACCGGGACAGGGGGCACCCCGCTACACCTTC. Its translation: CASRQIPGQGAPRYTF.

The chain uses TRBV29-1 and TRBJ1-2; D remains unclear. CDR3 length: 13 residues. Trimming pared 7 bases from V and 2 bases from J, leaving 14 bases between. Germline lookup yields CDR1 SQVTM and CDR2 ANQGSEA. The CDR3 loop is CSAEFLRNYGYTF. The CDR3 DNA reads TGCAGCGCCGAATTTTTACGGAACTATGGCTACACCTTC.

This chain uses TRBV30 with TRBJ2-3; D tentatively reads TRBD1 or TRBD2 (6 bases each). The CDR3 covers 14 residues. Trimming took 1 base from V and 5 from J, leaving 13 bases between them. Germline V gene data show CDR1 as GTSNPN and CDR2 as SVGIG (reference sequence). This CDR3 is CAWSGGGPGDTQYF. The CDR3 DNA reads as TGTGCCTGGAGTGGAGGGGGGCCCGGAGATACGCAGTATTTT.